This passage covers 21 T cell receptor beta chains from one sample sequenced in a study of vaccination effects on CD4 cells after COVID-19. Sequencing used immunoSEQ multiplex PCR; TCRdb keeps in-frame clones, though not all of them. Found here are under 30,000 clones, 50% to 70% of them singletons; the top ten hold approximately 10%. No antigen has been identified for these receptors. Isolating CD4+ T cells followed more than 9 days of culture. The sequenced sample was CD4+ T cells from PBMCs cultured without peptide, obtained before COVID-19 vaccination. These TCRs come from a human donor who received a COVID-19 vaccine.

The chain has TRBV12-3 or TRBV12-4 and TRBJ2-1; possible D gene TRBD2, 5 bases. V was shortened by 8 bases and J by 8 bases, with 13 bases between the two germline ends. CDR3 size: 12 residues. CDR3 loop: CASDYSGDEQFF. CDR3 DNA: TGTGCCAGCGATTACTCCGGGGATGAGCAGTTCTTC.

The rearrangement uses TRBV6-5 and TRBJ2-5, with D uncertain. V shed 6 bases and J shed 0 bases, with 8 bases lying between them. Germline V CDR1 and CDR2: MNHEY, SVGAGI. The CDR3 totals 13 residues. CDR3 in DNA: TGTGCCAGCAGCCCGACATACCAAGAGACCCAGTACTTC. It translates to CASSPTYQETQYF.

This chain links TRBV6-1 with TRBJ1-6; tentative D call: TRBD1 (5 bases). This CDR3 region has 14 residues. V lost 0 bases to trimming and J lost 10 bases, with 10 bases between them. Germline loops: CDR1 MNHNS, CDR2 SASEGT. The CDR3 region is CASSEAGVGSPLHF. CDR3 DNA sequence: TGTGCCAGCAGTGAAGCAGGGGTCGGGTCACCCCTCCACTTT.

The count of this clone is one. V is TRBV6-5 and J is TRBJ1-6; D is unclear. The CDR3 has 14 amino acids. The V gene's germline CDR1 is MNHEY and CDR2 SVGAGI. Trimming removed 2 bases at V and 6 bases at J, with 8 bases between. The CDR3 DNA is TGTGCCAGCAGTTACGGTAGAAGTAATTCACCCCTCCACTTT. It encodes CASSYGRSNSPLHF.

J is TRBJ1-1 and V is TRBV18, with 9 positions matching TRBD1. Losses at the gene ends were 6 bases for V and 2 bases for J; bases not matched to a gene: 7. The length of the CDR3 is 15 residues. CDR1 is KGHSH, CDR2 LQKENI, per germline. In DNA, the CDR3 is TGTGCCAGCTCCCCTACAGGGGGCTATAACACTGAAGCTTTCTTT. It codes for CASSPTGGYNTEAFF. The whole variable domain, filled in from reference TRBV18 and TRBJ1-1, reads NAGVMQNPRHLVRRRGQEARLRCSPMKGHSHVYWYRQLPEEGLKFMVYLQKENIIDESGMPKERFSAEFPKEGPSILRIQQVVRGDSAAYFCASSPTGGYNTEAFFGQGTRLTVV.

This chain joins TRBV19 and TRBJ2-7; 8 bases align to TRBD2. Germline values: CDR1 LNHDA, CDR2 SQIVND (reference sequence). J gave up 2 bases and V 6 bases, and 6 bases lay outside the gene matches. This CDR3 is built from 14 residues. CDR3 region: CASRGTSRAYEQYF. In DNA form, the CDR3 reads TGTGCCAGTAGAGGGACTAGTAGGGCCTACGAGCAGTACTTC.

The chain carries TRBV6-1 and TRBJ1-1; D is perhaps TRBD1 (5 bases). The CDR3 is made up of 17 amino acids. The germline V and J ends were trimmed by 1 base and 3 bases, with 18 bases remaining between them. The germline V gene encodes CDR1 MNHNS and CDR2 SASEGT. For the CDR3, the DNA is TGTGCCAGCAGTGAAGGGCCGGGATCAGGGTTGTACACTGAAGCTTTCTTT. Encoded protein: CASSEGPGSGLYTEAFF.

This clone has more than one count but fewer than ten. The CDR3 loop is CASSSLVPSRNTGELFF. DNA for the CDR3: TGCGCCAGCAGCTCACTTGTACCTTCTCGGAACACCGGGGAGCTGTTTTTT. The V gene is TRBV5-1, the J gene TRBJ2-2; D not resolved. The germline V gene has CDR1 SGHRS and CDR2 YFSETQ. The ends were cut back, 3 bases at V and 1 base at J, with 16 bases in the middle. This CDR3 has 17 residues.

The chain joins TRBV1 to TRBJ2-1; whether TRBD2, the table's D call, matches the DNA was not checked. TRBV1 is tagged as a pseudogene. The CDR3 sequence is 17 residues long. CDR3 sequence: CTSSRKGVAEIYNEQFF. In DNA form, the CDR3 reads TGCACCAGCAGCCGCAAAGGGGTAGCGGAAATCTACAATGAGCAGTTCTTC.

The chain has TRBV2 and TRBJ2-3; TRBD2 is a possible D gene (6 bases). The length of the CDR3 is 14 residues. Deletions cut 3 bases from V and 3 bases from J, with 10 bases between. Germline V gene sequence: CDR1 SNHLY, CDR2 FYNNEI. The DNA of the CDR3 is TGTGCCAGCAGTGACGGGAGAGGGACAGATACGCAGTATTTT. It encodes CASSDGRGTDTQYF.

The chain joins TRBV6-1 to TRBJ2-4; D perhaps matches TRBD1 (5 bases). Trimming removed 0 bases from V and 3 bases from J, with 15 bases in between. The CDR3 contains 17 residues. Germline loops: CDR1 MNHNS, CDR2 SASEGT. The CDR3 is CASSEARSDRLKNIQYF. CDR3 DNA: TGTGCCAGCAGTGAAGCGCGGTCTGACAGACTCAAAAACATTCAGTACTTC.

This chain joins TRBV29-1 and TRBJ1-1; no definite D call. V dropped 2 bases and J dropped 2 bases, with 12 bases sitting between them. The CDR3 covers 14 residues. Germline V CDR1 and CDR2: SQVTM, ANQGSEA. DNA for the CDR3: TGCAGCGTTGAAAGACCCTACCTTAACACTGAAGCTTTCTTT. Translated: CSVERPYLNTEAFF.

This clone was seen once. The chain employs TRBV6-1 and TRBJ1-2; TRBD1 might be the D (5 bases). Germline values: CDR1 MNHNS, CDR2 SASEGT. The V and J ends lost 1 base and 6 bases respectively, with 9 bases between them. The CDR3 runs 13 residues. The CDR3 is CASSEGGSHGYTF. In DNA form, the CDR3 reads TGTGCCAGCAGTGAAGGGGGGTCTCATGGCTACACCTTC.

CDR3 nucleotides: TGCGCCAGCAGCTTGGCAGAGACCACCGGGGAGCTGTTTTTT. Translating it yields CASSLAETTGELFF. The chain is built from TRBV5-1 and TRBJ2-2; D unresolved. Trimming shortened V by 0 bases and J by 4 bases, and 7 bases separated the two germline ends. Germline V CDR1 and CDR2: SGHRS, YFSETQ. CDR3 size: 14 residues.

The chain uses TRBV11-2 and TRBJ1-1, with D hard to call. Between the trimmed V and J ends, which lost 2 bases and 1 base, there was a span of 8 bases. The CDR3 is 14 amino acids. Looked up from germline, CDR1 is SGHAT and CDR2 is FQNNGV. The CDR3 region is CASSLSSANTEAFF. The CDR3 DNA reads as TGTGCCAGCAGCTTATCTTCGGCGAACACTGAAGCTTTCTTT.

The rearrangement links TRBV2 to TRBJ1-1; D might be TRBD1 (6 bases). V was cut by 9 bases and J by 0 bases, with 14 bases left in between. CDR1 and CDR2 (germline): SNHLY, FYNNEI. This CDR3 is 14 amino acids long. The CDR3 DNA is TGTGCCAGTACGATTACAGGGCTGAACACTGAAGCTTTCTTT. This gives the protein CASTITGLNTEAFF.

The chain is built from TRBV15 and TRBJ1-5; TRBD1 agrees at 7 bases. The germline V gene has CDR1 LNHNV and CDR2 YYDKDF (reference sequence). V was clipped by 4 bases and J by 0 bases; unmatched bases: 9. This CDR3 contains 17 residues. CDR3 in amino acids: CATSTQQGTNSNQPQHF. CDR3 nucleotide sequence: TGTGCCACCAGCACACAACAGGGGACTAATAGCAATCAGCCCCAGCATTTT.

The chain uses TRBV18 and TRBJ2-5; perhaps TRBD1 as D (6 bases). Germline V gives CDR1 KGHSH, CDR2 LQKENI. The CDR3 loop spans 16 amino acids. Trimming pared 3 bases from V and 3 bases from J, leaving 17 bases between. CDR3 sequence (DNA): TGTGCCAGCTCACCGCCTGGCAGGGGTATGGAAGAGACCCAGTACTTC. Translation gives CASSPPGRGMEETQYF. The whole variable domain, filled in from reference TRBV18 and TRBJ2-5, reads NAGVMQNPRHLVRRRGQEARLRCSPMKGHSHVYWYRQLPEEGLKFMVYLQKENIIDESGMPKERFSAEFPKEGPSILRIQQVVRGDSAAYFCASSPPGRGMEETQYFGPGTRLLVL.

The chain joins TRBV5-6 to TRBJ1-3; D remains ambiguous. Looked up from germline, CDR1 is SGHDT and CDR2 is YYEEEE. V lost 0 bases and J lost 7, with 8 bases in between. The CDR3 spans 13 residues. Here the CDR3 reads CASSLDRRNTIYF. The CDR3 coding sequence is TGTGCCAGCAGCTTGGATAGGCGGAACACCATATATTTT.

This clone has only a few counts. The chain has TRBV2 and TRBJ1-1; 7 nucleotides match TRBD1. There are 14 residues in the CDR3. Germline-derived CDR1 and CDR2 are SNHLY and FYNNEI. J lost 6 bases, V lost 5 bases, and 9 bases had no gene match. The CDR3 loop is CASSLSGGLAEAFF. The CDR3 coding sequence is TGTGCCAGCAGTCTCTCAGGGGGGTTGGCTGAAGCTTTCTTT.

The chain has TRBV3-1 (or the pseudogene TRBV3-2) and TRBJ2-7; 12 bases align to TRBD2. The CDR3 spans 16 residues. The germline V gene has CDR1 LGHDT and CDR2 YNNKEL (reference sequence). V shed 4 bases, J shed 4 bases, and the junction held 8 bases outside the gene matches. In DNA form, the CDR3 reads TGTGCCAGCAGCCGGCTAGCGGGAGGGGGTACGTACGAGCAGTACTTC. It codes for CASSRLAGGGTYEQYF.